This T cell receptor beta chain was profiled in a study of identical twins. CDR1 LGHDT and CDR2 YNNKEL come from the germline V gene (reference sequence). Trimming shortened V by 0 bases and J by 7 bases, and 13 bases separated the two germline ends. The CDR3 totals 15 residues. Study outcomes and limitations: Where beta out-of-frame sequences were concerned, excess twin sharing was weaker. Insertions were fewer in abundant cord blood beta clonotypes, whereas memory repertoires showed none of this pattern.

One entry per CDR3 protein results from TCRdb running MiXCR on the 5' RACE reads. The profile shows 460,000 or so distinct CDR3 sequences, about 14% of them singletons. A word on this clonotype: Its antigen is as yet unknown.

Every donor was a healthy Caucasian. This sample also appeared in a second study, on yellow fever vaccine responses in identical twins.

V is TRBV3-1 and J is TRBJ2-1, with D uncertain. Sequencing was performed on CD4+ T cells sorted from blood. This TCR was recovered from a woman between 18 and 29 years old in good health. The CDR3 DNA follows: TGTGCCAGCAGCCAAGATAGGTCACTACGGAATGAGCAGTTCTTC. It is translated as CASSQDRSLRNEQFF.